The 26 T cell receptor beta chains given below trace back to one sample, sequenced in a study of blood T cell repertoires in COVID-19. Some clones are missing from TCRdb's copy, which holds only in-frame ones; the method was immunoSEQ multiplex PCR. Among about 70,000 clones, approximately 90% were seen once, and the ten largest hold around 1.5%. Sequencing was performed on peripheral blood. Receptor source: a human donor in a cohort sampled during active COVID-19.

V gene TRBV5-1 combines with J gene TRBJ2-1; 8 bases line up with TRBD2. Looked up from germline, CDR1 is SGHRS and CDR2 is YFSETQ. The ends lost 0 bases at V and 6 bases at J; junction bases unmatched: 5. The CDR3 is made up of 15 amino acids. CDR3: CASSLGAGATNEQFF. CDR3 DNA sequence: TGCGCCAGCAGCTTGGGAGCGGGAGCCACCAATGAGCAGTTCTTC.

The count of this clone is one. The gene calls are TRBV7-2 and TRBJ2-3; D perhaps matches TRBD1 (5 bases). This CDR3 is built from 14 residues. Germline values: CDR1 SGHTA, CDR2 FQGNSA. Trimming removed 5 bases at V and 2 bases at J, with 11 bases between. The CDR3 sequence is CASSQNGATDTQYF. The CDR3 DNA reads TGTGCCAGCAGCCAAAATGGGGCCACAGATACGCAGTATTTT.

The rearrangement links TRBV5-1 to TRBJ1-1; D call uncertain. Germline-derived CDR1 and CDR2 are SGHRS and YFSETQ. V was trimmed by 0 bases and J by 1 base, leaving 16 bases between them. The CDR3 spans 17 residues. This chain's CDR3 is CASSLAERTDPNTEAFF. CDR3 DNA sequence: TGCGCCAGCAGCTTGGCCGAGAGAACAGATCCGAACACTGAAGCTTTCTTT.

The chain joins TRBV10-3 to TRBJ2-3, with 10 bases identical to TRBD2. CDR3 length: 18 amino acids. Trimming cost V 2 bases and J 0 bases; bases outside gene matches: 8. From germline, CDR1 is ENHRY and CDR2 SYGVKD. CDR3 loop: CAISEASGSLSSTDTQYF. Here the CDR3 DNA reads TGTGCCATCAGTGAGGCTAGCGGGAGTCTCTCTAGCACAGATACGCAGTATTTT.

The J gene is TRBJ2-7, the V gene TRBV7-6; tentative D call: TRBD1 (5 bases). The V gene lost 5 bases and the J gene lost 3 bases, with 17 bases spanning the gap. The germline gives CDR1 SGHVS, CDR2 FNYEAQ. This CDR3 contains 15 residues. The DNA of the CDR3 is TGTGCCAGCAGCCTAATGTACCAGGGCCGCTACGAGCAGTACTTC. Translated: CASSLMYQGRYEQYF.

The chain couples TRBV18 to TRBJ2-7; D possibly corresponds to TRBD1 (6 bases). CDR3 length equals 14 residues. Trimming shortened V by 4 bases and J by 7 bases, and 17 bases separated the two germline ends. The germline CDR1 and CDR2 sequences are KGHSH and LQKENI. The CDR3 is CASSLGTSIREQYF. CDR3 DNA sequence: TGTGCCAGCTCACTGGGGACAAGCATCAGGGAGCAGTACTTC.

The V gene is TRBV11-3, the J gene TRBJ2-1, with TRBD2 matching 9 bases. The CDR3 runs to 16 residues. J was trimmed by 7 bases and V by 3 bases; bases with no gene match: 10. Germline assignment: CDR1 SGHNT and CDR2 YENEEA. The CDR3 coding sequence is TGTGCCAGCAGCTTGGTGGCAGCGGGGGGCGGGAATGAGCAGTTCTTC. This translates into CASSLVAAGGGNEQFF.

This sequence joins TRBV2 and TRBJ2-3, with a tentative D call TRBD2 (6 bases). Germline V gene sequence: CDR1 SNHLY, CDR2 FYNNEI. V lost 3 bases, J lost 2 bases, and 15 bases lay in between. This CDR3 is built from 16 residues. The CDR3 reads CASSDPGSGITDTQYF. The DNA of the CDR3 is TGTGCCAGCAGTGATCCGGGTAGCGGAATCACAGATACGCAGTATTTT.

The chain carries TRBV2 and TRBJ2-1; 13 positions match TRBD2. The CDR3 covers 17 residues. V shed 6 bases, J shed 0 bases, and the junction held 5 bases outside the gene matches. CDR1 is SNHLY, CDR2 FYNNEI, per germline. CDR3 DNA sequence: TGTGCCAGCAGGAGACTAGCGGGAGGCAGCTCCTACAATGAGCAGTTCTTC. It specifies CASRRLAGGSSYNEQFF.

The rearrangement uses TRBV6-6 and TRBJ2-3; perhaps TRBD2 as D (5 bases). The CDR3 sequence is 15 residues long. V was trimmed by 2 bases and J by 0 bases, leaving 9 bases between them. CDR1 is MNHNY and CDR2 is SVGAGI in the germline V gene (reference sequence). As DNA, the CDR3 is TGTGCCAGCAGTTACGTAGGGAGTAGCACAGATACGCAGTATTTT. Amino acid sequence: CASSYVGSSTDTQYF.

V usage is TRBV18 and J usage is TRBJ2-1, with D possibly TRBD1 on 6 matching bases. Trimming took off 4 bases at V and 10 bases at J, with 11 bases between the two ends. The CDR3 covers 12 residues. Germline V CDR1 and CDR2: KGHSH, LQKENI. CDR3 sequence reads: CASSHRAPEQFF. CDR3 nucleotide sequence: TGTGCCAGCTCACACAGGGCCCCGGAGCAGTTCTTC.

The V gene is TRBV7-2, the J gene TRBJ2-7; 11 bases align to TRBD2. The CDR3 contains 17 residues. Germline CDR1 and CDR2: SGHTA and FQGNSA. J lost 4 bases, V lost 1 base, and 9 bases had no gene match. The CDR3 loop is CASSLVASGTSGYEQYF. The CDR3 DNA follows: TGTGCCAGCAGCTTAGTGGCGAGTGGGACTAGCGGTTACGAGCAGTACTTC.

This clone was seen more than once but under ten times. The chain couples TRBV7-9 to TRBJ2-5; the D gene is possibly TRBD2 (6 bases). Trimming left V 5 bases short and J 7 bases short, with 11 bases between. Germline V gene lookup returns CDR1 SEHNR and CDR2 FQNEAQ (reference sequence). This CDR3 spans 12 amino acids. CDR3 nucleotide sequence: TGTGCCAGCAGCCGGATGGAGGGGACCCAGTACTTC. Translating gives CASSRMEGTQYF.

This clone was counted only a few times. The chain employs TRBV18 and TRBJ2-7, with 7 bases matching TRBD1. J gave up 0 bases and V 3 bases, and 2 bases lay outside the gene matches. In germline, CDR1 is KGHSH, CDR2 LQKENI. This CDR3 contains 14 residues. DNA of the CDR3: TGTGCCAGCTCACCGGGACAGACCTCCTACGAGCAGTACTTC. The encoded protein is CASSPGQTSYEQYF. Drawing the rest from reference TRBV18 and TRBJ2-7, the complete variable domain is NAGVMQNPRHLVRRRGQEARLRCSPMKGHSHVYWYRQLPEEGLKFMVYLQKENIIDESGMPKERFSAEFPKEGPSILRIQQVVRGDSAAYFCASSPGQTSYEQYFGPGTRLTVT.

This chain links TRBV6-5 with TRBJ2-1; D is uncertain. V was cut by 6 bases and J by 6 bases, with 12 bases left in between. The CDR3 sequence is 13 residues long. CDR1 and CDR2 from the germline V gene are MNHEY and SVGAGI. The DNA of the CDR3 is TGTGCCAGCAGCTCGGCAGGCTCCAATGAGCAGTTCTTC. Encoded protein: CASSSAGSNEQFF.

The CDR3 sequence: CASSPLNPGQGKSTNEKLFF. CDR3 sequence (DNA): TGTGCCAGCTCGCCCTTAAATCCGGGACAGGGAAAATCAACTAATGAAAAACTGTTTTTT. This chain joins TRBV18 and TRBJ1-4, with 9 bases that match TRBD1. Losses at the gene ends were 6 bases for V and 0 bases for J; bases not matched to a gene: 17. CDR3 length: 20 residues. CDR1 is KGHSH and CDR2 is LQKENI in the germline V gene.

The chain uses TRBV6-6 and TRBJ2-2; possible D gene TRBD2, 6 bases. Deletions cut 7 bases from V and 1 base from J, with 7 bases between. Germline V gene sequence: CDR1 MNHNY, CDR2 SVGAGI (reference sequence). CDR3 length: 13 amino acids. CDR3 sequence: CASMGGNTGELFF. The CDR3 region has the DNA TGTGCCAGCATGGGGGGGAACACCGGGGAGCTGTTTTTT.

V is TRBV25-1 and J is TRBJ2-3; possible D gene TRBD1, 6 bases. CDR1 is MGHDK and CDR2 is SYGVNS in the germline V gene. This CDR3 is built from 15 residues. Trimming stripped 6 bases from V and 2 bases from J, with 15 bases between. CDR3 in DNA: TGTGCCAGCAGCTTCATAGGGGACATCACAGATACGCAGTATTTT. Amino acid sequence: CASSFIGDITDTQYF.

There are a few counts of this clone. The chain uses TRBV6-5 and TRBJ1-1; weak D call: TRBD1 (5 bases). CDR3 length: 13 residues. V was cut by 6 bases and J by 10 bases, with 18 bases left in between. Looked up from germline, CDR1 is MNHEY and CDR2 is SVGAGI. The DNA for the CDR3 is TGTGCCAGCAGAATCATTATCAGGGATAGAGCTTTCTTT. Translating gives CASRIIIRDRAFF.

The CDR3 sequence: CASSEAATTNYGYTF. The CDR3 region has the DNA TGTGCCAGCAGTGAAGCGGCGACTACTAACTATGGCTACACCTTC. The chain carries TRBV6-1 and TRBJ1-2; no firm D call. Germline V gene sequence: CDR1 MNHNS, CDR2 SASEGT. This CDR3 comprises 15 residues. V lost 0 bases, J lost 0 bases, and 8 bases lay in between.

The CDR3 here is CATSGGTAYEQYV. Here the CDR3 DNA reads TGTGCCACCAGTGGGGGGACAGCCTACGAGCAGTACGTC. The V and J genes are TRBV24-1 and TRBJ2-7, with TRBD1 matching 7 bases. Germline V gene data show CDR1 as KGHDR and CDR2 as SFDVKD. CDR3 size: 13 residues. J was trimmed by 2 bases and V by 5 bases; bases with no gene match: 2.

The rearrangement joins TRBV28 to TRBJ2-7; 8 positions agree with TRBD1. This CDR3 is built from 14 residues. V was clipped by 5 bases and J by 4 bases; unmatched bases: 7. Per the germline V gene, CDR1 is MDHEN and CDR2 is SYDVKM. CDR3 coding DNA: TGTGCCAGCAGTCAACCGGGACAGGTTTACGAGCAGTACTTC. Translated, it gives CASSQPGQVYEQYF.

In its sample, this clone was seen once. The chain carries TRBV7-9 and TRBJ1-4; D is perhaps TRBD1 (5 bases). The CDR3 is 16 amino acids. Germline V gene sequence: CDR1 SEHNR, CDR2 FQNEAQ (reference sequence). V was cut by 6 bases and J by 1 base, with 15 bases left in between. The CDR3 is CASSAESGGTNEKLFF. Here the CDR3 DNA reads TGTGCCAGCAGTGCGGAATCGGGGGGAACTAATGAAAAACTGTTTTTT.

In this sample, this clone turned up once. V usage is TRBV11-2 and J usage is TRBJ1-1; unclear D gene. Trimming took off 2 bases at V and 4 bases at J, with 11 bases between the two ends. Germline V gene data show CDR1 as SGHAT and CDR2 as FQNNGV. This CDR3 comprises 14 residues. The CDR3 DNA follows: TGTGCCAGCAGCTTAATAACGGGGAGCACTGAAGCTTTCTTT. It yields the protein CASSLITGSTEAFF.

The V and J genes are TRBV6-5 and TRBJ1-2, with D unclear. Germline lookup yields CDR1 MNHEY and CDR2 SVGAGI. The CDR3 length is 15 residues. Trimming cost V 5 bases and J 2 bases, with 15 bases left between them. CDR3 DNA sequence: TGTGCCAGCAGTCGCGTCGGAGCGGCCAACTATGGCTACACCTTC. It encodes CASSRVGAANYGYTF.

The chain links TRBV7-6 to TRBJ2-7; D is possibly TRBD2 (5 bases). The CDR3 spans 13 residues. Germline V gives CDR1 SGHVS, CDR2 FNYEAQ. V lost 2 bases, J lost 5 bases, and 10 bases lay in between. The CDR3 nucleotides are TGTGCCAGCAGCTTACGAGGGTCCGACGAGCAGTACTTC. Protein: CASSLRGSDEQYF.